Shown below are 3 T cell receptor beta chains from a single sample sequenced in a study of blood T cells in healthy people across ages. Alongside a J-beta primer mix, a sample-barcoded 5' primer served in a second PCR lasting about 7 to 12 cycles. In TCRdb, the 5' RACE reads were re-called with MiXCR into one record per CDR3 protein. The sample carries over 1.5 million distinct CDR3 sequences, roughly 50% recorded once. The sample taken for sequencing was blood. Receptors originate from a woman between 40 and 55 years old in good health.

The CDR3 nucleotides are TGTGCCAGCAAACCGCAGGGACAGGGGGAAGAGACCCAGTACTTC. It encodes CASKPQGQGEETQYF. The chain is built from TRBV12-3 or TRBV12-4 and TRBJ2-5; 11 bases align to TRBD1. The CDR3 totals 15 residues. Trimming at V came to 7 bases and at J to 3 bases, leaving 7 bases not matched to a gene.

CDR3 region: CASSQDDVRLNYGYTF. CDR3 coding DNA: TGCGCCAGCAGCCAAGATGATGTCAGACTAAACTATGGCTACACCTTC. The V and J genes are TRBV4-1 and TRBJ1-2; no definite D call. V lost 0 bases and J lost 2, with 13 bases in between. The CDR3 runs 16 residues. Germline values: CDR1 MGHRA, CDR2 YSYEKL.

The CDR3 loop is CASNRGRYEQYF. CDR3 DNA: TGTGCCAGCAACAGGGGTCGGTACGAGCAGTACTTC. This chain connects TRBV19 to TRBJ2-5; 7 bases map to TRBD1. The end of the DNA aligns better with TRBJ2-7, so the J call may be wrong. This CDR3 contains 12 residues. From germline, CDR1 is LNHDA and CDR2 SQIVND (reference sequence).